Sequencing of this TCR beta chain was carried out in a study of blood T cell repertoires in COVID-19. The CDR3 length is 15 residues. Germline lookup yields CDR1 MDHEN and CDR2 SYDVKM. J lost 4 bases, V lost 6 bases, and 12 bases had no gene match. Only in-frame clones appear in the TCRdb table, and some are missing; sequencing was by immunoSEQ multiplex PCR. The table lists 200,000 to 250,000 clones, 82% of them singletons. Seattle's enrolled individuals joined amid active infection and were then monitored longitudinally. The sequenced material came from peripheral blood. The receptor was isolated from a woman in her 70s with COVID-19, enrolled during active disease. The chain uses TRBV28 and TRBJ2-7; 7 bases line up with TRBD1. The CDR3 loop is CASRGTGTALYEQYF. The CDR3 DNA sequence: TGTGCCAGCAGGGGTACCGGGACAGCACTTTACGAGCAGTACTTC.